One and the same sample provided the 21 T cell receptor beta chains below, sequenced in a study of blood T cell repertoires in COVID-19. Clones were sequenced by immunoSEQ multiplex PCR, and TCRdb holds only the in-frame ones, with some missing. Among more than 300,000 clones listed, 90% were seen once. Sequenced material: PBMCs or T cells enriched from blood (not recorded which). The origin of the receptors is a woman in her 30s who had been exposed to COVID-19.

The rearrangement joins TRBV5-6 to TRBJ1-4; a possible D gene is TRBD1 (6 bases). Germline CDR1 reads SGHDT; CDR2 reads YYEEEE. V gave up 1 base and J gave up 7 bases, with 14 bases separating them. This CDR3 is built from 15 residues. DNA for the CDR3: TGTGCCAGCAGCTTGAAGAGGGGGGGACGTGAAAAACTGTTTTTT. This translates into CASSLKRGGREKLFF.

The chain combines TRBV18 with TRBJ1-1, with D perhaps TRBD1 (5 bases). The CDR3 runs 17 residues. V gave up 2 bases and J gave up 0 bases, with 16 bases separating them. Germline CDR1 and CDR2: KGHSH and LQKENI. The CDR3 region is CASSPGMGLLLNTEAFF. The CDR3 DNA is TGTGCCAGCTCACCAGGGATGGGACTCTTACTGAACACTGAAGCTTTCTTT.

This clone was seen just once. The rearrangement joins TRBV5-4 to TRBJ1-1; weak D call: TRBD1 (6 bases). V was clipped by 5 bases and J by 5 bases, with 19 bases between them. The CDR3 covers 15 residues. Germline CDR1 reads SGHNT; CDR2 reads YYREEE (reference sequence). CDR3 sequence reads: CASSQPGQGLTEAFF. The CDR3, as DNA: TGTGCCAGCAGTCAGCCGGGACAAGGGCTAACTGAAGCTTTCTTT.

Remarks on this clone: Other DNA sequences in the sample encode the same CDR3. Written as DNA, the CDR3 is TGTGCCAGCAGCCCGGGACAGGGCTCCTACGAGCAGTACTTC. Protein sequence: CASSPGQGSYEQYF. This chain joins TRBV3-1 (or the pseudogene TRBV3-2) and TRBJ2-7; 9 nucleotides match TRBD1. V trimming: 4 bases; J trimming: 0 bases; junction bases outside the gene matches: 1. There are 14 residues in the CDR3. CDR1 and CDR2 from the germline V gene are LGHDT and YNNKEL (reference sequence).

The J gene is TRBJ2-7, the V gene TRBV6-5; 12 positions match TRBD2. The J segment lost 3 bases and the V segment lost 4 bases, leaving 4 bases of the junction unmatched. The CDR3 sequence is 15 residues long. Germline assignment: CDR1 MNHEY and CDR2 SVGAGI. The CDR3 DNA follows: TGTGCCAGCAGTTCCGCACTAGCGGGGGGCTACGAGCAGTACTTC. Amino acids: CASSSALAGGYEQYF.

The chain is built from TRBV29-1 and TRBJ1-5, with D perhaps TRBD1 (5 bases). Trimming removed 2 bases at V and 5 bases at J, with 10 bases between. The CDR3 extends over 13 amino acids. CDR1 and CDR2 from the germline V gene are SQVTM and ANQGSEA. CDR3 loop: CSVEWEQDQPQHF. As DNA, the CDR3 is TGCAGCGTTGAATGGGAACAGGATCAGCCCCAGCATTTT.

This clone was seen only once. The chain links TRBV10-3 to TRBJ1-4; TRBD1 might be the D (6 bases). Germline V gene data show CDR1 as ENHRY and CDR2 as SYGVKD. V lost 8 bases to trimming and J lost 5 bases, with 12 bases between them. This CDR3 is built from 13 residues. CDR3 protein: CAISDSQNEKLFF. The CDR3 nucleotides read TGTGCCATCTCGGACAGCCAGAATGAAAAACTGTTTTTT.

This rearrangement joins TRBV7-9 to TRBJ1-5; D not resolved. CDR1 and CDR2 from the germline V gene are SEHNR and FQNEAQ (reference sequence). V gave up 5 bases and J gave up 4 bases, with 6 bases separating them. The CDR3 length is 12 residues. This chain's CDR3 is CASSPLNQPQHF. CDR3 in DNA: TGTGCCAGCAGCCCCTTAAATCAGCCCCAGCATTTT.

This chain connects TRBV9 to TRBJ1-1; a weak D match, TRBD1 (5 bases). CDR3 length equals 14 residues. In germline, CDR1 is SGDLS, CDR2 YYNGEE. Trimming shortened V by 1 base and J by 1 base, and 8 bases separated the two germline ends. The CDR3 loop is CASSVMTENTEAFF. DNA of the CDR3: TGTGCCAGCAGCGTAATGACAGAGAACACTGAAGCTTTCTTT.

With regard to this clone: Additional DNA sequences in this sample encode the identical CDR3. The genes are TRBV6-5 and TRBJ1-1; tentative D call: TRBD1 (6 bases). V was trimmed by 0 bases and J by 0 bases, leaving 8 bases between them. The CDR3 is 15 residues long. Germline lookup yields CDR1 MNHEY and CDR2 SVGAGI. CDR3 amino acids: CASSYSQGMNTEAFF. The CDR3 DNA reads TGTGCCAGCAGTTACTCCCAGGGGATGAACACTGAAGCTTTCTTT.

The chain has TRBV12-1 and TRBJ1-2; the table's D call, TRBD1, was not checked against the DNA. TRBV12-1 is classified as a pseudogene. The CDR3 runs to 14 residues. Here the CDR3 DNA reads TGTGCCAGCAGCTTTGATCAGGGCTTTCATGGCTACACCTTC. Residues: CASSFDQGFHGYTF.

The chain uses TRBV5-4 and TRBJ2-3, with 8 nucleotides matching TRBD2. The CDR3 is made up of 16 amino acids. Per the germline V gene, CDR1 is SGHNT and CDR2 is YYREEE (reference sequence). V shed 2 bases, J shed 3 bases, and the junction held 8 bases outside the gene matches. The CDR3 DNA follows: TGTGCCAGCAGCTTCCCGGGGGGGACGGAAACAGATACGCAGTATTTT. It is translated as CASSFPGGTETDTQYF.

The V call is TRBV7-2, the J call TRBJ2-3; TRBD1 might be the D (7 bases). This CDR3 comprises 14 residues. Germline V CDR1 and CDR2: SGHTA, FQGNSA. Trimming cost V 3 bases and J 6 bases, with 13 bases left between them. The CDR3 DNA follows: TGTGCCAGCAGCTTCAGGGGGGCGGCGGATACGCAGTATTTT. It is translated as CASSFRGAADTQYF.

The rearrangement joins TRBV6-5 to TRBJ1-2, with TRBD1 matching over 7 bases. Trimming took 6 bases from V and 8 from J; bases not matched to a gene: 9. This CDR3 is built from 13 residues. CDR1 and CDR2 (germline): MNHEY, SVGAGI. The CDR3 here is CASRRGQTHGYTF. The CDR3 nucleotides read TGTGCCAGCAGAAGGGGACAGACCCACGGCTACACCTTC.

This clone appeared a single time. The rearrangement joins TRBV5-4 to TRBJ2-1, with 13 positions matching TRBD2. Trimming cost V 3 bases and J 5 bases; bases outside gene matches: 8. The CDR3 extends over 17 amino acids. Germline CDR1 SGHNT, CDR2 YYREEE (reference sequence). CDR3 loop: CASSSRKTSGGNNEQFF. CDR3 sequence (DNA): TGTGCCAGCAGCTCACGTAAGACTAGCGGGGGGAACAATGAGCAGTTCTTC.

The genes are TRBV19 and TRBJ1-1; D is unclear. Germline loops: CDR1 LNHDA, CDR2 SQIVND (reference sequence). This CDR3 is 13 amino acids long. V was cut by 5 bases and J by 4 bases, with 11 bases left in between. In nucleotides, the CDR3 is TGTGCCAGTAGTCGCACTACCCTCACTGAAGCTTTCTTT. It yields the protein CASSRTTLTEAFF.

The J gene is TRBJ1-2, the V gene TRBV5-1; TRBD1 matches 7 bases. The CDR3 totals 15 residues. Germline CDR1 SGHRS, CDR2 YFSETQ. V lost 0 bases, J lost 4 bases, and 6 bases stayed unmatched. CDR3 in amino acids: CASSLDRGRGYGYTF. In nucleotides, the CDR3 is TGCGCCAGCAGCTTGGACAGGGGTCGGGGCTATGGCTACACCTTC.

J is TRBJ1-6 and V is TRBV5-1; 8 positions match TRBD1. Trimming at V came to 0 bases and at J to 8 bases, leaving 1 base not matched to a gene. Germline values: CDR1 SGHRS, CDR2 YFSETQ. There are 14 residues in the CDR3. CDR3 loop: CASSLATGDSPLHF. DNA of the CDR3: TGCGCCAGCAGCTTGGCGACAGGGGATTCACCCCTCCACTTT. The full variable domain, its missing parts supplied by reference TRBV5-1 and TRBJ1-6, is KAGVTQTPRYLIKTRGQQVTLSCSPISGHRSVSWYQQTPGQGLQFLFEYFSETQRNKGNFPGRFSGRQFSNSRSEMNVSTLELGDSALYLCASSLATGDSPLHFGNGTRLTVT.

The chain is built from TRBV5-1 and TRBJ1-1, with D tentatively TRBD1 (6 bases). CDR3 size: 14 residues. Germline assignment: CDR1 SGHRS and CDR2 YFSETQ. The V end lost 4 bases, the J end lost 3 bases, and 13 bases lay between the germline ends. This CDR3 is CASSTGQPYTEAFF. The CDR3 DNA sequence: TGCGCCAGCAGCACCGGACAGCCCTACACTGAAGCTTTCTTT.

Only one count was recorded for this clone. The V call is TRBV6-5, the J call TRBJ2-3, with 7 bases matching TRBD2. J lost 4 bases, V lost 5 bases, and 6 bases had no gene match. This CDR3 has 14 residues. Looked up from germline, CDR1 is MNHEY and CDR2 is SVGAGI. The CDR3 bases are TGTGCCAGCAGTACTAGCGTAGTTGCAGATACGCAGTATTTT. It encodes CASSTSVVADTQYF.

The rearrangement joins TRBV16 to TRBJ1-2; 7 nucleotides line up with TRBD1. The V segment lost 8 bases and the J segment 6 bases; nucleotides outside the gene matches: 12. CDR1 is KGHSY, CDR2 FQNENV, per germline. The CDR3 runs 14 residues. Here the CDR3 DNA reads TGTGCCAGCGGTCCGGGACAGTCGATCAATGGCTACACCTTC. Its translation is CASGPGQSINGYTF.